Only one count was recorded for the clone carrying this TCR beta chain. Its antigen is not identified. A much larger clone sits a single nucleotide away, making a read error possible. Here immunoSEQ multiplex PCR was the method, and the copy in TCRdb shows in-frame clones only, minus some. The sample includes approximately 640,000 clones, about three quarters of them seen just once. This sample was included in a study of shared clonotypes between healthy human individuals. Study findings and constraints: Estimated clonotype richness was generally higher in naive than memory subsets.

Input material: memory CD4+ T cells sorted from blood. The sample's subset: CD45RA-negative fraction. This TCR derives from a woman aged 25 to 39 in good health.

The CDR3 loop is CASSESGTSGNTIYF. CDR3 in DNA: TGTGCCAGCAGTGAATCCGGGACCTCTGGAAACACCATATATTTT. This chain uses TRBV28 with TRBJ1-3, with D possibly matching TRBD1 (5 bases). The germline gives CDR1 MDHEN, CDR2 SYDVKM. Trimming stripped 5 bases from V and 0 bases from J, with 11 bases between. This CDR3 region has 15 residues.